Listed below are T cell receptor beta chains from one sample, sequenced in a study of T cell repertoires in ileal Crohn's disease. Assay: immunoSEQ multiplex PCR; the TCRdb copy retains only in-frame clones and omits some. In the table there are 7,000 or so clones, around 82% of which are singletons. The specimen was ileal tissue. All receptors come from an adult with Crohn's disease. The CDR3 runs from the conserved cysteine through the conserved F or W. The order of the fields is CDR3 DNA, CDR3 protein, J gene, V gene, clone size, D gene. A D gene is named only where the DNA matches it firmly. Clone size, where shown, is once, few, many, or a class for clones that have expanded.

cdr3_nt: TGCGCCAGCAGCTTGAACCTACGAGGAGCTTCAGATACGCAGTATTTT
cdr3_aa: CASSLNLRGASDTQYF
j_call: TRBJ2-3
v_call: TRBV5-1
clone_size: .
d_call: .

cdr3_nt: TGTGCCAGCAGTTTCTTTTTGGCCCCTGAAGCTTTCTTT
cdr3_aa: CASSFFLAPEAFF
j_call: TRBJ1-1
v_call: TRBV28
clone_size: .
d_call: .

cdr3_nt: TGCGCCAGTAAGACCGAACCTTCCTACAATGAGCAGTTCTTC
cdr3_aa: CASKTEPSYNEQFF
j_call: TRBJ2-1
v_call: TRBV5-1
clone_size: .
d_call: .

cdr3_nt: TGTGCCAGCAGCCCTCCGGGGACAGTCTATGGCTACACCTTC
cdr3_aa: CASSPPGTVYGYTF
j_call: TRBJ1-2
v_call: TRBV5-4
clone_size: medium-sized
d_call: TRBD1

cdr3_nt: TGTGCCAGCAGCGCAGGGACAGGGGGCTGGTCCGAGACCCAGTACTTC
cdr3_aa: CASSAGTGGWSETQYF
j_call: TRBJ2-5
v_call: TRBV7-3
clone_size: .
d_call: TRBD1

cdr3_nt: TGTGCCAGCAGACCCCTTTCAGTGGGGAACACTGAAGCTTTCTTT
cdr3_aa: CASRPLSVGNTEAFF
j_call: TRBJ1-1
v_call: TRBV6-5
clone_size: .
d_call: .

cdr3_nt: TGCGCCAGCAGCCGGACTAGCGGGGTATACGAGCAGTACTTC
cdr3_aa: CASSRTSGVYEQYF
j_call: TRBJ2-7
v_call: TRBV4-1
clone_size: medium-sized
d_call: TRBD2

cdr3_nt: TGTGGCTCTGGGGGGGCAGGCCATAGCAATCAGCCCCAGCATTTT
cdr3_aa: CGSGGAGHSNQPQHF
j_call: TRBJ1-5
v_call: TRBV19
clone_size: .
d_call: .

cdr3_nt: TGCGCCAGCAGCGGGGGGCAGGGGGAGACCCAGTACTTC
cdr3_aa: CASSGGQGETQYF
j_call: TRBJ2-5
v_call: TRBV10-2
clone_size: .
d_call: .

cdr3_nt: TGCGCCAGCAGCTCCCGGGACAAAAATTACAATGAGCAGTTCTTC
cdr3_aa: CASSSRDKNYNEQFF
j_call: TRBJ2-1
v_call: TRBV5-1
clone_size: .
d_call: .

cdr3_nt: TGTGCCAGTAGTATGGGGGACAGCTCTGGAAACACCATATATTTT
cdr3_aa: CASSMGDSSGNTIYF
j_call: TRBJ1-3
v_call: TRBV19
clone_size: few
d_call: TRBD1

cdr3_nt: TGTGCCATCAGCCCCGGACAGGTAATGGACTACACCTTC
cdr3_aa: CAISPGQVMDYTF
j_call: TRBJ1-2
v_call: TRBV10-3
clone_size: .
d_call: TRBD1

cdr3_nt: TGTGCCAGCTCACCATCGGGAAGCGGGAGGAGAAATGAGCAGTTCTTC
cdr3_aa: CASSPSGSGRRNEQFF
j_call: TRBJ2-1
v_call: TRBV18
clone_size: .
d_call: TRBD2

cdr3_nt: TGTGCCAGCTCAGCAAAGGACAGGGCCAATGAGCAGTTCTTC
cdr3_aa: CASSAKDRANEQFF
j_call: TRBJ2-1
v_call: TRBV18
clone_size: .
d_call: TRBD1

cdr3_nt: TGTGCCAGCAGCTTAGAGCCCGGGACTAGCGGGGCCCACACCGGGGAGCTGTTTTTT
cdr3_aa: CASSLEPGTSGAHTGELFF
j_call: TRBJ2-2
v_call: TRBV7-6
clone_size: .
d_call: TRBD2

cdr3_nt: TGCAGCGTTGAAGGTGCACGGGGAAGATGGGAGACCCAGTACTTC
cdr3_aa: CSVEGARGRWETQYF
j_call: TRBJ2-5
v_call: TRBV29-1
clone_size: few
d_call: .

cdr3_nt: TGTGCCAGCAGCTTAACACAGGGACAGGGTTCCGAGACCCAGTACTTC
cdr3_aa: CASSLTQGQGSETQYF
j_call: TRBJ2-5
v_call: TRBV7-9
clone_size: .
d_call: TRBD1

cdr3_nt: TGTGCCAGCAGTGGGGAGTCCACAGATACGCAGTATTTT
cdr3_aa: CASSGESTDTQYF
j_call: TRBJ2-3
v_call: TRBV6-6
clone_size: .
d_call: .

cdr3_nt: TGTGCCAGCAGTGAAGGGCAGGGTGGGGCCAACGTCCTGACTTTC
cdr3_aa: CASSEGQGGANVLTF
j_call: TRBJ2-6
v_call: TRBV6-1
clone_size: .
d_call: .

cdr3_nt: TGTGCCAGCAGCGTGGGCCAGGGAAATTCACCCCTCCACTTT
cdr3_aa: CASSVGQGNSPLHF
j_call: TRBJ1-6
v_call: TRBV9
clone_size: few
d_call: .

cdr3_nt: TGTGCCAGCAGCTTAGTAGCGGGGGGGACAGATACGCAGTATTTT
cdr3_aa: CASSLVAGGTDTQYF
j_call: TRBJ2-3
v_call: TRBV7-9
clone_size: few
d_call: TRBD2

cdr3_nt: TGTGCCAGCAGTTTCGACGGAGGTAATTCACCCCTCCACTTT
cdr3_aa: CASSFDGGNSPLHF
j_call: TRBJ1-6
v_call: TRBV2
clone_size: few
d_call: .

cdr3_nt: TGTGCCAGCAGCTTGGCGGCCTACGAGCAGTACTTC
cdr3_aa: CASSLAAYEQYF
j_call: TRBJ2-7
v_call: TRBV5-6
clone_size: .
d_call: .

cdr3_nt: TGTGCCAGTAGTACCTCCCGGGCGGCCGTCACCGGGGAGCTGTTTTTT
cdr3_aa: CASSTSRAAVTGELFF
j_call: TRBJ2-2
v_call: TRBV19
clone_size: .
d_call: .

cdr3_nt: TGTGCCAGCATTCCACTAGCGGGAGGATTAAATGAGCAGTTCTTC
cdr3_aa: CASIPLAGGLNEQFF
j_call: TRBJ2-1
v_call: TRBV2
clone_size: .
d_call: TRBD2

cdr3_nt: TGTGCCAGCAGCCTGGACTCAAAGGGCTACGAGCAGTACTTC
cdr3_aa: CASSLDSKGYEQYF
j_call: TRBJ2-7
v_call: TRBV11-2
clone_size: once
d_call: .

cdr3_nt: TGTGCCAGCAGTGACGGGCAGACCTCTAGCAATCAGCCCCAGCATTTT
cdr3_aa: CASSDGQTSSNQPQHF
j_call: TRBJ1-5
v_call: TRBV6-1
clone_size: .
d_call: .

cdr3_nt: TGTGCCAGCAGCGTAGTAGGGGCGAACACTGAAGCTTTCTTT
cdr3_aa: CASSVVGANTEAFF
j_call: TRBJ1-1
v_call: TRBV9
clone_size: few
d_call: .

cdr3_nt: TGTGCCAGCAGTGCTTCTCCCGGGGGTGAGCAGTTCTTC
cdr3_aa: CASSASPGGEQFF
j_call: TRBJ2-1
v_call: TRBV2
clone_size: .
d_call: .

cdr3_nt: TGTGCCAGTAGTGTCACAGGGAACTATGGCTACACCTTC
cdr3_aa: CASSVTGNYGYTF
j_call: TRBJ1-2
v_call: TRBV19
clone_size: few
d_call: .

cdr3_nt: TGTGCCAGCAGTGCCGACAGCTATGGCTACACCTTC
cdr3_aa: CASSADSYGYTF
j_call: TRBJ1-2
v_call: TRBV28
clone_size: few
d_call: .

cdr3_nt: TGTGCCTGGAGTACCAGAGGGGAACAGCCCCAGCATTTT
cdr3_aa: CAWSTRGEQPQHF
j_call: TRBJ1-5
v_call: TRBV30
clone_size: .
d_call: .

cdr3_nt: TGTGCCAGCAGCTTAGAGGGGAACACTGAAGCTTTCTTT
cdr3_aa: CASSLEGNTEAFF
j_call: TRBJ1-1
v_call: TRBV7-9
clone_size: .
d_call: .

cdr3_nt: TGTGCCAGCAGCCCGGCGGGCATGAACACTGAAGCTTTCTTT
cdr3_aa: CASSPAGMNTEAFF
j_call: TRBJ1-1
v_call: TRBV14
clone_size: .
d_call: .

cdr3_nt: TGTGCCAGTAGTCCCGGGACAGGGCATGAAAAACTGTTTTTT
cdr3_aa: CASSPGTGHEKLFF
j_call: TRBJ1-4
v_call: TRBV19
clone_size: .
d_call: TRBD1

cdr3_nt: TGCGCCAGCAGCTTCTCAGGGCCCCGCTCCTACAATGAGCAGTTCTTC
cdr3_aa: CASSFSGPRSYNEQFF
j_call: TRBJ2-1
v_call: TRBV5-1
clone_size: .
d_call: .

cdr3_nt: TGTGCCACCAGCAGAGATCCGGGGACGGATTTTTCCTATAGCAATCAGCCCCAGCATTTT
cdr3_aa: CATSRDPGTDFSYSNQPQHF
j_call: TRBJ1-5
v_call: TRBV15
clone_size: few
d_call: .

cdr3_nt: TGTGCCAGTAGTATAGCAACAGGGTCGGGAGAGACCCAGTACTTC
cdr3_aa: CASSIATGSGETQYF
j_call: TRBJ2-5
v_call: TRBV19
clone_size: .
d_call: .

cdr3_nt: TGTGCCAGCAGTGAGCTACAGGTCGGGTCGGTGTTCTTC
cdr3_aa: CASSELQVGSVFF
j_call: TRBJ2-1
v_call: TRBV25-1
clone_size: .
d_call: .

cdr3_nt: TGTGCCAGCAGCGAGGGACAGGTCCTAGATACGCAGTATTTT
cdr3_aa: CASSEGQVLDTQYF
j_call: TRBJ2-3
v_call: TRBV28
clone_size: .
d_call: TRBD1

cdr3_nt: TGTGCCAGCAGCTTAGCTCCGACAGGGGGCCAACTTGAAGCTTTCTTT
cdr3_aa: CASSLAPTGGQLEAFF
j_call: TRBJ1-1
v_call: TRBV11-1
clone_size: .
d_call: TRBD1

cdr3_nt: TGTGCCAGCAGGTACACAGGGGCCCAGCCCCAGCATTTT
cdr3_aa: CASRYTGAQPQHF
j_call: TRBJ1-5
v_call: TRBV28
clone_size: once
d_call: TRBD1

cdr3_nt: TGTGCCATCAGTGATGTCGACAGGGGGGGTACCTACGAGCAGTACTTC
cdr3_aa: CAISDVDRGGTYEQYF
j_call: TRBJ2-7
v_call: TRBV10-3
clone_size: .
d_call: TRBD1

cdr3_nt: TGTGCCAGCAGCCAAGACCCCGGGGGCAGCTCCTACAATGAGCAGTTCTTC
cdr3_aa: CASSQDPGGSSYNEQFF
j_call: TRBJ2-1
v_call: TRBV4-2
clone_size: .
d_call: .

cdr3_nt: TGTGCCAGCAGCTTAGCGGGGGGAGACACCGGGGAGCTGTTTTTT
cdr3_aa: CASSLAGGDTGELFF
j_call: TRBJ2-2
v_call: TRBV11-1
clone_size: .
d_call: .

cdr3_nt: TGTGCCAGTACCCCGTGGGGCAGGGGTGTCAATCAGCCCCAGCATTTT
cdr3_aa: CASTPWGRGVNQPQHF
j_call: TRBJ1-5
v_call: TRBV19
clone_size: .
d_call: .

cdr3_nt: TGCGCCAGCAGCTTGGGAGAGAACTATGGCTACACCTTC
cdr3_aa: CASSLGENYGYTF
j_call: TRBJ1-2
v_call: TRBV5-1
clone_size: .
d_call: .

cdr3_nt: TGTGCCAGCAGAGGGCGGGGGGCCTCCTACGAGCAGTACTTC
cdr3_aa: CASRGRGASYEQYF
j_call: TRBJ2-7
v_call: TRBV6-5
clone_size: .
d_call: TRBD2

cdr3_nt: TGTGCCAGCTCAGGACAGGCCTACAATGAGCAGTTCTTC
cdr3_aa: CASSGQAYNEQFF
j_call: TRBJ2-1
v_call: TRBV18
clone_size: .
d_call: TRBD1

cdr3_nt: TGTGCCAGCAGCCAAGACCGGGACTCGGCTAACTATGGCTACACCTTC
cdr3_aa: CASSQDRDSANYGYTF
j_call: TRBJ1-2
v_call: TRBV4-2
clone_size: few
d_call: .

cdr3_nt: TGTGCCAGCAGGAGAAACGGGGAGCTGTTTTTT
cdr3_aa: CASRRNGELFF
j_call: TRBJ2-2
v_call: TRBV6-6
clone_size: few
d_call: .

cdr3_nt: TGTGCCAGCAGCGCAGGGTTGGATGGCTACACCTTC
cdr3_aa: CASSAGLDGYTF
j_call: TRBJ1-2
v_call: TRBV9
clone_size: few
d_call: .

cdr3_nt: TGTGCCAGCAGCTTTGGGGGTTGGGGCGGAATGAACACTGAAGCTTTCTTT
cdr3_aa: CASSFGGWGGMNTEAFF
j_call: TRBJ1-1
v_call: TRBV5-4
clone_size: .
d_call: .